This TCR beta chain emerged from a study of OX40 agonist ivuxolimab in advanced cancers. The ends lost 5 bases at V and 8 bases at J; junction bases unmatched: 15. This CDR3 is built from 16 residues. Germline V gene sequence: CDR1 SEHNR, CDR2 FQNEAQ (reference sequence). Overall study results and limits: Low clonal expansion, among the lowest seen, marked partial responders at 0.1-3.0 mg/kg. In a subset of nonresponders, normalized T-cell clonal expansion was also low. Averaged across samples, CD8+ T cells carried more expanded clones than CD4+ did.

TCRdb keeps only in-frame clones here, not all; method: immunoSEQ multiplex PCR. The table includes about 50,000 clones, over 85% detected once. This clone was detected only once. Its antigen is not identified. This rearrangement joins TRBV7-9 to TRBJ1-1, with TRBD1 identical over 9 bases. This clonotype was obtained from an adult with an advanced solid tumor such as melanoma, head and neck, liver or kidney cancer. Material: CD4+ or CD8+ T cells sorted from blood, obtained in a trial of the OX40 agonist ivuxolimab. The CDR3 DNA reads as TGTGCCAGCAGCCCGGCTTGGACAGGGGAGGAGGCAGAAGCTTTCTTT. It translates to CASSPAWTGEEAEAFF.